A selection of T cell receptor beta chains follows, all from one sample in a study of circulating CD8 cells and anti-PD-1 response in melanoma. TCRdb analysed the reads with MiXCR anew, one entry per CDR3 protein. The repertoire holds about 320 distinct CDR3 sequences, with roughly 12% as singletons. The starting material was CD8+ T cells from PBMCs, obtained at baseline or after one month of anti-PD-1 therapy (not recorded which). Receptors originate from a human donor with melanoma. CDR3s include the opening cysteine and the closing phenylalanine or tryptophan. Fields, in order: V gene, CDR3 length, clone size, CDR3 protein. Not every row has a clone size; where given, it reads once, few, many or a size class.

v_gene: TRBV9
len: 16
abundance: medium-sized
CDR3aa: CASSVAGGRIQETQYF

v_gene: TRBV2
len: 17
abundance: large
CDR3aa: CASSGLRTRTMNTEAFF

v_gene: TRBV12-5
len: 14
abundance: medium-sized
CDR3aa: CASGFGGTSYGYTF

v_gene: TRBV28
len: 18
abundance: .
CDR3aa: CASSPLPFISGGPDTQYF

v_gene: TRBV19
len: 12
abundance: .
CDR3aa: CASSIRPYTQYF

v_gene: TRBV20-1
len: 14
abundance: medium-sized
CDR3aa: CSAAGTGFSYEQYF

v_gene: TRBV4-3
len: 15
abundance: medium-sized
CDR3aa: CASSLHPGETYEQYF

v_gene: TRBV28
len: 14
abundance: few
CDR3aa: CASRGTASNQPQHF

v_gene: TRBV2
len: 16
abundance: medium-sized
CDR3aa: CASRRTSGRFTDTQYF

v_gene: TRBV19
len: 15
abundance: few
CDR3aa: CASSRSTNSNQPQHF

v_gene: TRBV5-1
len: 15
abundance: medium-sized
CDR3aa: CASQTTSGGYNEQFF

v_gene: TRBV7-8
len: 13
abundance: medium-sized
CDR3aa: CASSVGQAYEQYF

v_gene: TRBV2
len: 16
abundance: medium-sized
CDR3aa: CASTRGGEGSYNEQFF

v_gene: TRBV3-1
len: 15
abundance: medium-sized
CDR3aa: CASSQDFGQDGEQYF

v_gene: TRBV19
len: 15
abundance: few
CDR3aa: CASSIDPTGVTEAFF

v_gene: TRBV24-1
len: 17
abundance: medium-sized
CDR3aa: CATSSGTSGRAGNIQYF

v_gene: TRBV2
len: 12
abundance: medium-sized
CDR3aa: CASSGTSNEQYF

v_gene: TRBV27
len: 15
abundance: medium-sized
CDR3aa: CASSSTPGGFVTQYF

v_gene: TRBV10-3
len: 12
abundance: medium-sized
CDR3aa: CAISESELNQFF

v_gene: TRBV9
len: 13
abundance: .
CDR3aa: CASSVDEGSPLHF